This T cell receptor beta chain comes out of a study of cytomegalovirus exposure and HLA in healthy donors. The germline CDR1 and CDR2 sequences are SGHNT and YYREEE (reference sequence). The CDR3 totals 14 residues. The J segment lost 6 bases and the V segment lost 0 bases, leaving 6 bases of the junction unmatched. Vbeta (60) and Jbeta (13) primers were used in the PCR. The method was immunoSEQ multiplex PCR; TCRdb's version includes in-frame clones alone and lacks a portion of them. The sample lists about 150,000 clones, roughly 84% seen once, with over 2% in the top ten. Material: PBMCs. This TCR came from a boy under 10 years old in good health and CMV-seronegative. The V and J genes are TRBV5-4 and TRBJ2-7, with 7 bases aligning to TRBD1. CDR3: CASSLGQGRVEQYF. In DNA form, the CDR3 reads TGTGCCAGCAGCTTGGGACAGGGACGGGTCGAGCAGTACTTC. Combining the CDR3 with reference TRBV5-4 and TRBJ2-7 gives the whole variable domain ETGVTQSPTHLIKTRGQQVTLRCSSQSGHNTVSWYQQALGQGPQFIFQYYREEENGRGNFPPRFSGLQFPNYSSELNVNALELDDSALYLCASSLGQGRVEQYFGPGTRLTVT.